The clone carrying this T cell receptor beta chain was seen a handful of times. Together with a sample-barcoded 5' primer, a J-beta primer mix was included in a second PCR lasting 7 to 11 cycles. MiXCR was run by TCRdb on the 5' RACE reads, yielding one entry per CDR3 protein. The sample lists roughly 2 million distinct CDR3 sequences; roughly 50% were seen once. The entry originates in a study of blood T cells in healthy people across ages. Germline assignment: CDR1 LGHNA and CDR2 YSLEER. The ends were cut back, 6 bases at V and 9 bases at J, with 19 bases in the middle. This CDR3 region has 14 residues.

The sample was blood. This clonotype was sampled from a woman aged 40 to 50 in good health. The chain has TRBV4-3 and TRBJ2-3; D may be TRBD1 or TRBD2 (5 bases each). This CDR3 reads CASSGAGLEGTQYF. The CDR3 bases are TGCGCCAGCAGTGGGGCCGGTCTAGAGGGCACGCAGTATTTT.